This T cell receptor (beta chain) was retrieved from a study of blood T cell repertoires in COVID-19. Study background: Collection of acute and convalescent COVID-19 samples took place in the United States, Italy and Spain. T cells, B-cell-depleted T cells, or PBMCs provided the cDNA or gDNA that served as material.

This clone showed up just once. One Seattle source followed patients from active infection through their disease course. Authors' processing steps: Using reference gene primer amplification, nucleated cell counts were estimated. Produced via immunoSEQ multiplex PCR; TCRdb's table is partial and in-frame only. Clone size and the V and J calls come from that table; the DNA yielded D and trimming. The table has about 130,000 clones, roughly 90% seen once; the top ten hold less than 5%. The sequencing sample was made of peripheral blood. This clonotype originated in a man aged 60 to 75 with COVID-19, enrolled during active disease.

The CDR3 reads CASSLTGGPNEKLFF. CDR3 coding DNA: TGCGCCAGCAGCCTGACAGGGGGCCCTAATGAAAAACTGTTTTTT. The chain couples TRBV5-1 to TRBJ1-4, with 10 bases lining up with TRBD1. In germline, CDR1 is SGHRS, CDR2 YFSETQ. The junction had 3 bases not matched to a gene; V was cut back by 4 bases and J by 3 bases. The CDR3 totals 15 residues.